A selection of T cell receptor beta chains follows, all from one sample in a study of shared clonotypes between healthy human individuals. Data came from immunoSEQ multiplex PCR; TCRdb stores just in-frame clones and leaves some out. The sample has 2 million to 2.5 million clones, around 93% seen once. Input material: naive CD4+ T cells from PBMCs. These TCRs come from a man aged 18 to 30 in good health. Some clones in this sample may be carry-over from other donors' samples. Each CDR3 is given without its conserved first and last residue. The order of the fields is V gene, CDR3 protein.

v_gene: TRBV2
CDR3aa: ASPGSGGGYNEQF

v_gene: TRBV2
CDR3aa: ASSDSAGTQETQY

v_gene: TRBV28
CDR3aa: ASSPLTGANNQPQH

v_gene: TRBV30
CDR3aa: ASTSGSTGELF

v_gene: TRBV28
CDR3aa: ASRVYPNGGRITDTQY

v_gene: TRBV19
CDR3aa: ASRAAQIGGYEQY

v_gene: TRBV5-6
CDR3aa: ASSLTSGSTNEQF

v_gene: TRBV6-5
CDR3aa: ASSYSSGGAFYGYT

v_gene: TRBV5-1
CDR3aa: ASSLVGGPNGYT

v_gene: TRBV5-1
CDR3aa: ASSLGQGASYGYT

v_gene: TRBV5-1
CDR3aa: ASSLQQPGTDTQY

v_gene: TRBV5-4
CDR3aa: ASSPQGRPSYGYT

v_gene: TRBV19
CDR3aa: ASNWAPQH

v_gene: TRBV6-1
CDR3aa: ASRSPLAAQY

v_gene: TRBV7-3
CDR3aa: ASSFSSGYEQY

v_gene: TRBV28
CDR3aa: ASRPRTGLASKNIQY

v_gene: TRBV14
CDR3aa: ASSQGLEQY

v_gene: TRBV4-2
CDR3aa: ASSQASGTDTQY

v_gene: TRBV28
CDR3aa: ASSPGSPYEQY

v_gene: TRBV7-6
CDR3aa: ASSSTTLDTQY

v_gene: TRBV18
CDR3aa: ASSPVLADTQY

v_gene: TRBV1
CDR3aa: TSSQVKRETALVANVLT